This T cell receptor beta chain was captured in a study of T cell responses to AZD1222 COVID-19 vaccine. General study results and limits: Recipients of two AZD1222 doses showed rising Spike-specific TCR breadth and depth.

Concerning this clone itself: Its antigen remains unidentified.

Profiling relied on immunoSEQ multiplex PCR, and the TCRdb table lists in-frame clones only, not all of them. Of 150,000 to 200,000 clones listed, roughly nine tenths are singletons. Germline loops: CDR1 LNHDA, CDR2 SQIVND (reference sequence). The CDR3 has 14 amino acids. Between the trimmed V and J ends, which lost 1 base and 4 bases, there was a span of 10 bases. The sequence derives from an adult in good health. The material sequenced was peripheral blood, taken on day 0 of AZD1222 vaccination. The chain uses TRBV19 and TRBJ1-1; D is unclear. The CDR3 region has the DNA TGTGCCAGTAGTATAGGTCTCGGGTTCACTGAAGCTTTCTTT. Translation: CASSIGLGFTEAFF.